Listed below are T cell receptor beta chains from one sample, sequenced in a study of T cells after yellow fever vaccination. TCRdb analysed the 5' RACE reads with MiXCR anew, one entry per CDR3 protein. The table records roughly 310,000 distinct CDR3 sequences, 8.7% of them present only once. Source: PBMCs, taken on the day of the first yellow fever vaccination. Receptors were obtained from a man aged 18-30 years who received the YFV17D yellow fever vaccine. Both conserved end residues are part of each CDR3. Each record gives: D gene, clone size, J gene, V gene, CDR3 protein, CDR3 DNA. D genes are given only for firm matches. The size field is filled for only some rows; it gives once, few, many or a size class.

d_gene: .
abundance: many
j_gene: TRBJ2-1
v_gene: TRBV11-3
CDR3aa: CASSVGQSSSYNEQFF
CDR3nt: TGTGCCAGCAGCGTTGGACAGTCGAGCTCCTACAATGAGCAGTTCTTC

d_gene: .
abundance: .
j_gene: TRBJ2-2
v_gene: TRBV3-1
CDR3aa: CASSQRRGARPGELFF
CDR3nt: TGTGCCAGCAGCCAAAGGCGGGGCGCGCGACCCGGGGAGCTGTTTTTT

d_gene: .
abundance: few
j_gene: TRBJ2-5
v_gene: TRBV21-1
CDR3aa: CASRPGPHGETQYF
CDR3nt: TGTGCCAGCAGACCGGGCCCCCACGGGGAGACCCAGTACTTC

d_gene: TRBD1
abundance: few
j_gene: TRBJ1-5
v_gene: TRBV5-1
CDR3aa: CASREGAGQPQHF
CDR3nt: TGCGCCAGCAGGGAGGGGGCAGGTCAGCCCCAGCATTTT

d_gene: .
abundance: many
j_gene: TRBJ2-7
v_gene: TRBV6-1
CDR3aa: CASSAGKSYEQYF
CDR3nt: TGTGCCAGCAGCGCCGGAAAATCCTACGAGCAGTACTTC

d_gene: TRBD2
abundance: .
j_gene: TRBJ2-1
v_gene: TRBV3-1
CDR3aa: CASSLSPLTSGGESSYNEQFF
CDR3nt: TGTGCCAGCAGCCTCTCGCCCTTGACTAGCGGGGGAGAAAGCTCCTACAATGAGCAGTTCTTC

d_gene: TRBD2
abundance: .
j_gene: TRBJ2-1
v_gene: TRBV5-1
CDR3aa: CASSWSGGDYNEQFF
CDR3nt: TGCGCCAGCAGCTGGAGCGGGGGTGATTACAATGAGCAGTTCTTC

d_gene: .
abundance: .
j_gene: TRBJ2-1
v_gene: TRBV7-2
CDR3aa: CASSLASTVPTSLEQFF
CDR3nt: TGTGCCAGCAGCTTAGCGTCGACAGTTCCTACTAGTTTGGAGCAGTTCTTC

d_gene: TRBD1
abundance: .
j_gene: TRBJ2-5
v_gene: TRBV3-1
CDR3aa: CASSPSTTGGETQYF
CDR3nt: TGTGCCAGCAGCCCTTCAACCACAGGGGGAGAGACCCAGTACTTC

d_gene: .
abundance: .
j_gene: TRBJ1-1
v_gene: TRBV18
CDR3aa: CASSPRRLQNTEAFF
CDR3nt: TGTGCCAGCTCACCACGCCGCTTACAGAACACTGAAGCTTTCTTT

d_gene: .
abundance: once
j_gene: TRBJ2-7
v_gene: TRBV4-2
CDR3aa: CASSQDRNYAYEQYF
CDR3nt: TGTGCCAGCAGCCAAGATCGTAATTATGCCTACGAGCAGTACTTC

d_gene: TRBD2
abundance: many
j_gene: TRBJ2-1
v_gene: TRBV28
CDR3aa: CASSSSGGDSYNEQFF
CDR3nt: TGTGCCAGCAGTTCTAGCGGGGGGGACTCCTACAATGAGCAGTTCTTC

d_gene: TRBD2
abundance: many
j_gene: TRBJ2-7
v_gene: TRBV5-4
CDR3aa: CASRQGLAGDSYEQYF
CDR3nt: TGTGCCAGCAGACAGGGACTAGCGGGGGACTCCTACGAGCAGTACTTC

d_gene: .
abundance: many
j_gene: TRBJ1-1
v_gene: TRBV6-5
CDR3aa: CASSYFRPRGGDTEAFF
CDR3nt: TGTGCCAGCAGTTACTTTCGCCCCCGGGGAGGGGACACTGAAGCTTTCTTT

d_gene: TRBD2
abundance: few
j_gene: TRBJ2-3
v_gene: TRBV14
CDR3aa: CASSPYPGGDTQYF
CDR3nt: TGTGCCAGCAGCCCATACCCGGGGGGAGATACGCAGTATTTT

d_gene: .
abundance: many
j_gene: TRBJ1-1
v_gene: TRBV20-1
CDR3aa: CSAYVGRGTEAFF
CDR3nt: TGCAGTGCTTACGTCGGGCGGGGCACTGAAGCTTTCTTT

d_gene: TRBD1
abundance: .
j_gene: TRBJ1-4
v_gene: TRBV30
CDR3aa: CAWSEDRVGEKLFF
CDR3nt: TGTGCCTGGAGTGAAGACAGGGTCGGGGAAAAACTGTTTTTT

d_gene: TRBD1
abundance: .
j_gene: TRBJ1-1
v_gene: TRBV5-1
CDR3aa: CASSLQGDRVTEAFF
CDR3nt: TGCGCCAGCAGCTTACAGGGGGATAGGGTCACTGAAGCTTTCTTT

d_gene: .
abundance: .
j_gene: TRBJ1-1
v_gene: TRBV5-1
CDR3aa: CASSFGPNTEAFF
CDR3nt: TGCGCCAGCAGCTTCGGACCGAACACTGAAGCTTTCTTT

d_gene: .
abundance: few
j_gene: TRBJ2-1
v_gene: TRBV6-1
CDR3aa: CASRREVTYNEQFF
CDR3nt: TGTGCCAGCAGGCGGGAAGTGACCTACAATGAGCAGTTCTTC

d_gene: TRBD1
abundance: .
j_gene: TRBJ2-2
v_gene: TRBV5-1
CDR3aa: CASSPGMGQANTGELFF
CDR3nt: TGCGCCAGCAGCCCGGGAATGGGACAGGCGAACACCGGGGAGCTGTTTTTT

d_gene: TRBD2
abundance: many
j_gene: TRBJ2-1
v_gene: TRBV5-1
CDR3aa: CASSSGTSVTNEQFF
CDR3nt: TGCGCCAGCAGCTCCGGGACTAGCGTTACGAATGAGCAGTTCTTC

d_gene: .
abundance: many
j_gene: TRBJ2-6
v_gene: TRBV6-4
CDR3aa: CASSDSSSGANVLTF
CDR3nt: TGTGCCAGCAGTGACTCCAGCTCTGGGGCCAACGTCCTGACTTTC

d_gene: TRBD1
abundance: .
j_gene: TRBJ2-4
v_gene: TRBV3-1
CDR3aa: CASSRFGQGDTIQYF
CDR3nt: TGTGCCAGCAGCCGCTTCGGACAGGGAGACACCATTCAGTACTTC

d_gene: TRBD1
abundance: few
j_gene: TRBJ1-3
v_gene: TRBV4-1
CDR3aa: CASSQEQGLSGNTIYF
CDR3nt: TGCGCCAGCAGCCAAGAACAGGGGCTCTCTGGAAACACCATATATTTT

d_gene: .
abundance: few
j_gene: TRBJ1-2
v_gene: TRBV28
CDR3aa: CASSSAGTETAGYTF
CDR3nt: TGTGCCAGCAGTTCTGCCGGGACGGAAACAGCCGGCTACACCTTC

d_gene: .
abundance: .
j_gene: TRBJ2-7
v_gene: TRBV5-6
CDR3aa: CASSLGASFFYEQYF
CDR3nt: TGTGCCAGCAGCTTGGGCGCCAGTTTCTTCTACGAGCAGTACTTC

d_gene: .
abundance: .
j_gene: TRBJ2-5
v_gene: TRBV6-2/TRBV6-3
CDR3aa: CASSYMGTQYF
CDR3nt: TGTGCCAGCAGTTACATGGGGACCCAGTACTTC

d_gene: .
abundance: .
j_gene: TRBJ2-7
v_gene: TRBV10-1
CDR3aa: CASQGLSSYEQYF
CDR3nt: TGCGCCAGCCAGGGTTTATCCTCCTACGAGCAGTACTTC

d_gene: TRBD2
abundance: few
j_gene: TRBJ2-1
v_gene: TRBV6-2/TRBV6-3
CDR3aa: CASSGLVMRDEQFF
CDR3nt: TGTGCCAGCAGCGGACTAGTTATGAGAGATGAGCAGTTCTTC

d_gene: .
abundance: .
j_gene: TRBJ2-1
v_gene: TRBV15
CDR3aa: CATSMGEKSGNEQFF
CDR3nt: TGTGCCACCAGCATGGGGGAAAAGTCGGGCAATGAGCAGTTCTTC

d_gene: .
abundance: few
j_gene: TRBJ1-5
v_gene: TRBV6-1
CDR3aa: CASSEAPAGNQPQHF
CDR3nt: TGTGCCAGCAGTGAAGCGCCGGCAGGTAATCAGCCCCAGCATTTT

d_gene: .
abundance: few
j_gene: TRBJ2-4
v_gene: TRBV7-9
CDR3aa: CASSHPRAGRKNIQYF
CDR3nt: TGTGCCAGCAGCCACCCCCGCGCAGGGCGGAAAAACATTCAGTACTTC

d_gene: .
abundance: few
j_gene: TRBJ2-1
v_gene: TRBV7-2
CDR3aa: CASSLDTGQYNEQFF
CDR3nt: TGTGCCAGCAGCTTAGATACGGGCCAATACAATGAGCAGTTCTTC

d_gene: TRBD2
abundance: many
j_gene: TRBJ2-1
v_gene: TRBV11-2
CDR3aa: CASSHSGGPVRGGFF
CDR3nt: TGTGCCAGCAGCCACAGCGGGGGCCCCGTCCGGGGAGGGTTCTTC

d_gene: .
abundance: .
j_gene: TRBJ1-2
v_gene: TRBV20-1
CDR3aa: CSARDSITGGGYGYTF
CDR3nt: TGCAGTGCTAGAGATTCCATCACCGGGGGCGGCTATGGCTACACCTTC

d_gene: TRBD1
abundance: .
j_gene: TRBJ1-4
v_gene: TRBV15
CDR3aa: CATSRDGTRGEKLFF
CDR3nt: TGTGCCACCAGCAGAGATGGCACCAGGGGGGAAAAACTGTTTTTT

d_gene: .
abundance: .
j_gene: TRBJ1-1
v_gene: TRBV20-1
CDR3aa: CSARPETGWSTEAFF
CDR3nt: TGCAGTGCTAGACCGGAGACAGGATGGAGCACTGAAGCTTTCTTT

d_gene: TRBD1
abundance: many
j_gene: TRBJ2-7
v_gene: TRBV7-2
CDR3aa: CASSLSGTGIPYEQYF
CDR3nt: TGTGCCAGCAGCTTAAGTGGGACAGGGATCCCCTACGAGCAGTACTTC

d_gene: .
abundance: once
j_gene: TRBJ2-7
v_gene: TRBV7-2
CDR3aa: CPSSTRETYEQYF
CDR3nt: TGTCCCAGCAGTACACGGGAGACCTACGAGCAGTACTTC

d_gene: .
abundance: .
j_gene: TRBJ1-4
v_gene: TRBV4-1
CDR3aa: CASSQDRGAYVATNEKLFF
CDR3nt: TGCGCCAGCAGCCAAGATAGAGGGGCCTATGTTGCAACTAATGAAAAACTGTTTTTT

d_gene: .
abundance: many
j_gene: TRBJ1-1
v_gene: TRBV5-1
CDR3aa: CASSLVGTPNTEAFF
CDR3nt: TGCGCCAGCAGCTTGGTGGGGACACCCAACACTGAAGCTTTCTTT

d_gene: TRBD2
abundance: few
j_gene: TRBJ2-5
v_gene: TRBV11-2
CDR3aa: CASSSPLGRGQETQYF
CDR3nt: TGTGCCAGCAGCTCCCCTCTAGGGAGGGGTCAAGAGACCCAGTACTTC

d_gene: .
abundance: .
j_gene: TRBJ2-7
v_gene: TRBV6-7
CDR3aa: CASSYIFRAYEQYF
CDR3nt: TGTGCCAGCAGTTACATCTTCCGGGCCTACGAGCAGTACTTC

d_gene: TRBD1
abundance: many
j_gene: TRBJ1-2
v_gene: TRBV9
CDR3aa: CASSVDPQGPRPGYTF
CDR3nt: TGTGCCAGCAGCGTAGACCCACAGGGGCCTCGACCTGGCTACACCTTC